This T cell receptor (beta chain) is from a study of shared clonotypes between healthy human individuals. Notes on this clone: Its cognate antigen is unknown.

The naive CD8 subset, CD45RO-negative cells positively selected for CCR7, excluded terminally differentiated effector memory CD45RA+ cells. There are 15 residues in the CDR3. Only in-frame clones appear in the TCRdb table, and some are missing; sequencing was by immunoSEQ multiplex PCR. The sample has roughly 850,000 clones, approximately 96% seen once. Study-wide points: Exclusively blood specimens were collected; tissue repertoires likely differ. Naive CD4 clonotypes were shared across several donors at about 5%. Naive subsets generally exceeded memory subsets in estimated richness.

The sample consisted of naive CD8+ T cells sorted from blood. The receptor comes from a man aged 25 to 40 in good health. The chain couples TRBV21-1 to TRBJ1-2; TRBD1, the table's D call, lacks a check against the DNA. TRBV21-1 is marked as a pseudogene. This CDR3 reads CPQTPDRLGIYGYTF. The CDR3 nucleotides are TGTCCCCAAACCCCCGACAGGCTAGGGATCTATGGCTACACCTTC.